These 23 T cell receptor beta chains were sequenced from one sample in a study of T cell responses to AZD1222 COVID-19 vaccine (dated by TCRdb to the early 2020s). Libraries were built with the immunoSEQ multiplex PCR assay. In TCRdb, the immuneACCESS table is reduced to in-frame sequences with V and J assigned. These tables do not hold every clone; where another copy was compared, an unresolved V gene accounts for under half, and the others remain unexplained. This sample holds about 72,000 clones; roughly 84% were observed only once. Of the sample, approximately 25% is held by the ten largest clones. This specimen's time point label, per the study, means: baseline before first vaccination. The source was peripheral blood, collected on day 0 of AZD1222 vaccination. The origin of the receptors is an adult in good health.

The sample holds one count of this clone. J is TRBJ1-4 and V is TRBV4-3, with D tentatively TRBD1 (5 bases). The CDR3 runs to 17 residues. Germline lookup yields CDR1 LGHNA and CDR2 YSLEER. V was clipped by 4 bases and J by 7 bases, with 22 bases between them. CDR3 bases: TGCGCCAGCAGCCGGAGTAACCCAACTATTGGGACTGAAAAACTGTTTTTT. Translation gives CASSRSNPTIGTEKLFF.

The chain uses TRBV27 and TRBJ1-1; the D gene is possibly TRBD1 (5 bases). CDR3 length: 13 residues. With 2 bases removed from V and 4 bases from J, the gap between germline ends came to 8 bases. Germline values: CDR1 MNHEY, CDR2 SMNVEV (reference sequence). The CDR3 bases are TGTGCCAGCAGTTTACAGGGCGGCACTGAAGCTTTCTTT. It is translated as CASSLQGGTEAFF.

In its sample, this clone was seen once. V gene TRBV18 combines with J gene TRBJ1-6, with D unclear. V shed 3 bases and J shed 9 bases, with 24 bases lying between them. The CDR3 runs 18 residues. The germline CDR1 and CDR2 sequences are KGHSH and LQKENI. CDR3 nucleotides: TGTGCCAGCTCACCCTATCTGGCAGTACATGATTTTATTTCACCCCTCCACTTT. Encoded protein: CASSPYLAVHDFISPLHF.

This chain connects TRBV4-3 to TRBJ1-6; D is uncertain. The germline CDR1 and CDR2 sequences are LGHNA and YSLEER. V lost 0 bases and J lost 9, with 12 bases in between. The CDR3 spans 15 residues. The CDR3 DNA reads as TGCGCCAGCAGCCAAGACCATCAGTCAGGTTCACCCCTCCACTTT. Its translation: CASSQDHQSGSPLHF.

This chain joins TRBV18 and TRBJ2-7; D is possibly TRBD2 (6 bases). Trimming removed 0 bases at V and 6 bases at J, with 15 bases between. The CDR3 totals 15 residues. CDR1 and CDR2 from the germline V gene are KGHSH and LQKENI. The CDR3 here is CASSPPLLGGTEQYF. The CDR3 DNA follows: TGTGCCAGCTCACCACCACTTCTTGGGGGGACCGAGCAGTACTTC. Based on the CDR3 plus reference TRBV18 and TRBJ2-7, the full variable domain is NAGVMQNPRHLVRRRGQEARLRCSPMKGHSHVYWYRQLPEEGLKFMVYLQKENIIDESGMPKERFSAEFPKEGPSILRIQQVVRGDSAAYFCASSPPLLGGTEQYFGPGTRLTVT.

This rearrangement joins TRBV3-1 (or the pseudogene TRBV3-2) to TRBJ2-7; D may correspond to TRBD1 or TRBD2 (6 bases each). Per germline, CDR1 LGHDT and CDR2 YNNKEL (reference sequence). The CDR3 runs to 15 residues. V was cut by 8 bases and J by 3 bases, with 20 bases left in between. The CDR3 region has the DNA TGTGCCAGCGGGGGGCGTGGCTACCAAAACTACGAGCAGTACTTC. It codes for CASGGRGYQNYEQYF.

V and J are TRBV27 and TRBJ2-3; TRBD2 matches 8 bases. CDR1 is MNHEY and CDR2 is SMNVEV in the germline V gene (reference sequence). V dropped 9 bases and J dropped 3; count of bases not matched to a gene: 8. The CDR3 sequence is 14 residues long. CDR3 sequence: CASSGAGKTDTQYF. CDR3 bases: TGTGCCAGTAGCGGGGCGGGCAAGACAGATACGCAGTATTTT.

This chain connects TRBV5-6 to TRBJ2-7, with 9 nucleotides matching TRBD1. J gave up 2 bases and V 0 bases, and 0 bases lay outside the gene matches. This CDR3 is built from 14 residues. The germline V gene encodes CDR1 SGHDT and CDR2 YYEEEE. In nucleotides, the CDR3 is TGTGCCAGCAGCTTGGGGACAGGGGCCTACGAGCAGTACTTC. It translates to CASSLGTGAYEQYF.

This chain connects TRBV24-1 to TRBJ2-7; TRBD1 matches 9 bases. The CDR3 totals 15 residues. In germline, CDR1 is KGHDR, CDR2 SFDVKD. Losses at the gene ends were 4 bases for V and 3 bases for J; bases not matched to a gene: 6. The CDR3 sequence is CATSDPKTGGYEQYF. The DNA of the CDR3 is TGTGCCACCAGTGACCCAAAGACAGGGGGCTACGAGCAGTACTTC.

J is TRBJ1-2 and V is TRBV7-9; D unclear. The CDR3 totals 19 residues. With 1 base removed from V and 2 bases from J, the gap between germline ends came to 23 bases. The germline V gene has CDR1 SEHNR and CDR2 FQNEAQ (reference sequence). CDR3 sequence: CASSLEEVAWATRNYGYTF. The CDR3 DNA reads as TGTGCCAGCAGCTTAGAAGAAGTAGCGTGGGCCACCCGAAACTATGGCTACACCTTC.

The rearrangement joins TRBV5-8 to TRBJ1-1; D is unresolved. The V gene's germline CDR1 is SGHTS and CDR2 YDEGEE. This CDR3 has 14 amino acids. Trimming cost V 4 bases and J 3 bases, with 13 bases left between them. The chain's CDR3 is CASSPPVRHTEAFF. Written as DNA, the CDR3 is TGTGCCAGCAGCCCCCCCGTTCGCCACACTGAAGCTTTCTTT.

This chain connects TRBV10-2 to TRBJ1-6, with a tentative D call TRBD1 (5 bases). The CDR3 has 14 residues. Trimming removed 7 bases from V and 8 bases from J, with 15 bases in between. The germline V gene has CDR1 WSHSY and CDR2 SAAADI. The DNA of the CDR3 is TGCGCCAGCAACCCCTCGGGACGGTATTCACCCCTCCACTTT. Amino acids: CASNPSGRYSPLHF.

In its sample, this clone is medium-sized. The V and J genes are TRBV18 and TRBJ1-1, with 7 bases lining up with TRBD1. The CDR3 is 14 residues long. V dropped 8 bases and J dropped 1; count of bases not matched to a gene: 7. Germline V gene data show CDR1 as KGHSH and CDR2 as LQKENI. The CDR3 DNA reads as TGTGCCAGCGCGACAGGGAGATCGAACACTGAAGCTTTCTTT. Its translation: CASATGRSNTEAFF.

The chain has TRBV29-1 and TRBJ1-2; D not resolved. Germline V gives CDR1 SQVTM, CDR2 ANQGSEA. V was shortened by 2 bases and J by 1 base, with 5 bases between the two germline ends. This CDR3 spans 12 amino acids. The CDR3 sequence: CSVEQVNYGYTF. Written as DNA, the CDR3 is TGCAGCGTTGAACAGGTTAACTATGGCTACACCTTC.

This clone is termed medium-sized. The rearrangement uses TRBV15 and TRBJ1-5; TRBD1 might be the D (5 bases). The V end lost 5 bases, the J end lost 4 bases, and 15 bases lay between the germline ends. The CDR3 extends over 15 amino acids. Looked up from germline, CDR1 is LNHNV and CDR2 is YYDKDF (reference sequence). The CDR3 DNA is TGTGCCACCAGCGAGAGGGGTTTGGGGAATCAGCCCCAGCATTTT. Translation gives CATSERGLGNQPQHF.

The CDR3 here is CASSSRAQGVNNSPLHF. CDR3 nucleotide sequence: TGTGCCAGCAGTTCTAGAGCACAGGGGGTAAATAATTCACCCCTCCACTTT. The rearrangement uses TRBV21-1 and TRBJ1-6; no check of the table's D call, TRBD1, against the DNA was made. TRBV21-1 is assigned pseudogene status. CDR3 length equals 17 residues.

The chain uses TRBV2 and TRBJ1-3; D might be TRBD1 (5 bases). The CDR3 runs to 13 residues. V was shortened by 7 bases and J by 2 bases, with 9 bases between the two germline ends. Germline CDR1 reads SNHLY; CDR2 reads FYNNEI. The CDR3 sequence is CASKTGAGNTIYF. The CDR3, as DNA: TGTGCCAGCAAAACAGGAGCTGGAAACACCATATATTTT.

This chain uses TRBV7-9 with TRBJ2-3, with D possibly matching TRBD2 (7 bases). The V end lost 0 bases, the J end lost 1 base, and 14 bases lay between the germline ends. CDR3 length: 17 residues. CDR1 is SEHNR, CDR2 FQNEAQ, per germline (reference sequence). The CDR3 is CASSLALRGAGTDTQYF. The CDR3 region has the DNA TGTGCCAGCAGCTTAGCCCTCCGGGGGGCCGGCACAGATACGCAGTATTTT.

This clone turned up a few times. The chain uses TRBV4-3 and TRBJ2-3, with D unclear. V shed 0 bases and J shed 4 bases, with 11 bases lying between them. The CDR3 runs 15 residues. Germline CDR1 is LGHNA and CDR2 is YSLEER. The CDR3 protein is CASSQDPASADTQYF. The CDR3, as DNA: TGCGCCAGCAGCCAAGATCCGGCTAGTGCAGATACGCAGTATTTT.

Here the CDR3 DNA reads TGTGCCTGGAGTGTACTGACAGTGGGAGAAGCTTTCTTT. This gives the protein CAWSVLTVGEAFF. The V call is TRBV30, the J call TRBJ1-1; perhaps TRBD1 as D (5 bases). Trimming removed 0 bases from V and 8 bases from J, with 13 bases in between. CDR3 length equals 13 residues. The germline CDR1 and CDR2 sequences are GTSNPN and SVGIG (reference sequence).

This clone came up once. The rearrangement joins TRBV9 to TRBJ2-2; 8 bases agree with TRBD1. The CDR3 totals 17 residues. V shed 4 bases, J shed 4 bases, and the junction held 12 bases outside the gene matches. Germline V gene data show CDR1 as SGDLS and CDR2 as YYNGEE. CDR3 sequence reads: CASSLTGQGRITGELFF. In nucleotides, the CDR3 is TGTGCCAGCAGCCTCACTGGACAGGGAAGAATCACCGGGGAGCTGTTTTTT.

J is TRBJ2-7 and V is TRBV19; D gene ambiguous. Between the trimmed V and J ends, which lost 7 bases and 0 bases, there was a span of 16 bases. CDR3 length equals 15 residues. The V gene's germline CDR1 is LNHDA and CDR2 SQIVND (reference sequence). This chain's CDR3 is CASTQRAESSYEQYF. In nucleotides, the CDR3 is TGTGCCAGTACCCAACGCGCGGAGAGCTCCTACGAGCAGTACTTC.

The rearrangement links TRBV10-3 to TRBJ2-3; the D call may be TRBD1 or TRBD2 (6 bases each). Germline V CDR1 and CDR2: ENHRY, SYGVKD. The length of the CDR3 is 15 residues. Trimming cost V 3 bases and J 2 bases, with 12 bases left between them. The CDR3 DNA reads as TGTGCCATCAGTGATCCTGGGGGGCCCACAGATACGCAGTATTTT. As protein: CAISDPGGPTDTQYF.